This T cell receptor beta chain was sequenced during a study of beta chain features in type 1 diabetes. Isolated RNA was reverse transcribed in full, so expressed TCRB transcripts were sequenced. Clones were read by immunoSEQ multiplex PCR, and TCRdb kept only the in-frame ones, dropping some. The sample consists of roughly 250,000 clones, roughly 9.6% of them appearing once. The trim removed 2 bases at V and 9 bases at J, leaving 12 bases unmatched. This CDR3 is 16 amino acids long. The germline V gene has CDR1 MNHEY and CDR2 SMNVEV (reference sequence). The specimen sequenced was naive CD4+ T cells from blood. The chain has TRBV27 and TRBJ2-1; 8 nucleotides agree with TRBD2. The sequence was obtained from a woman in her late teens or twenties in good health. CDR3 nucleotides: TGTGCCAGCAGTTTAGCCTCCGGGCCCCGGGAGGGTGAGCAGTTCTTC. Translation: CASSLASGPREGEQFF.